This TCR beta chain stems from a study of control samples from healthy donors and cancer patients. The CDR3 loop spans 18 amino acids. Trimming shortened V by 3 bases and J by 0 bases, and 18 bases separated the two germline ends. CDR1 KGHSH and CDR2 LQKENI come from the germline V gene. Assay: immunoSEQ multiplex PCR; the TCRdb copy retains only in-frame clones and omits some. The sample comprises some 150,000 clones, approximately 94% of which are singletons, and roughly 13% rests with the top ten. This receptor was obtained from a man aged 35 to 55 in good health. The chain is built from TRBV18 and TRBJ1-5; TRBD1 might be the D (5 bases). Sequencing was performed on blood. CDR3 sequence: CASSPRPGGLDSNQPQHF. The CDR3 DNA reads TGTGCCAGCTCACCGAGACCCGGGGGGTTAGATAGCAATCAGCCCCAGCATTTT.